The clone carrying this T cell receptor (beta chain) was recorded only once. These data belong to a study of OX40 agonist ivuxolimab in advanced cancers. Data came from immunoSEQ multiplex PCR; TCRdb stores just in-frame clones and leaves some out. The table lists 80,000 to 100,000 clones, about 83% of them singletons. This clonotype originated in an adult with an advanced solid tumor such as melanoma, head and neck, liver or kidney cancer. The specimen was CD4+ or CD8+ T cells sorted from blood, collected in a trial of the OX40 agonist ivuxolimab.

As DNA, the CDR3 is TGTGCCAGCAGCAGGGGGACAGGGGGCGCCTACAATGAGCAGTTCTTC. Protein: CASSRGTGGAYNEQFF. The genes are TRBV9 and TRBJ2-1; 12 bases are a match to TRBD1. Per the germline V gene, CDR1 is SGDLS and CDR2 is YYNGEE. This CDR3 is built from 16 residues. The ends lost 4 bases at V and 2 bases at J; junction bases unmatched: 4.